These 17 T cell receptor beta chains came from one sample sequenced in a study of T-cell memory formation after mild COVID-19. Using its own MiXCR run on the 5' RACE reads, TCRdb lists one record per CDR3 protein. Of around 390,000 distinct CDR3 sequences in the sample, 16% are singletons; the top ten hold roughly 21%. Sequenced sample: PBMCs or a T cell subset sorted from them (not recorded which). Source of these receptors: a man between 18 and 29 years old who had mild COVID-19 (a few samples of this study predate the infection). Cell type and time point are not known.

This clonotype was recorded a few times. The gene calls are TRBV10-3 and TRBJ2-1, with 8 bases fitting TRBD1. CDR3 length: 15 amino acids. In germline, CDR1 is ENHRY, CDR2 SYGVKD. The trim removed 3 bases at V and 4 bases at J, leaving 5 bases unmatched. The CDR3 DNA reads TGTGCCATCAGTGATAGGGGGGACAGGTACAATGAGCAGTTCTTC. Translated: CAISDRGDRYNEQFF.

This clonotype showed up just a few times. The chain recombines TRBV6-6 with TRBJ1-2; D not resolved. This CDR3 comprises 11 residues. Germline lookup yields CDR1 MNHNY and CDR2 SVGAGI (reference sequence). Trimming took off 6 bases at V and 3 bases at J, with 5 bases between the two ends. The CDR3 DNA is TGTGCCAGCAGGGACGACTATGGCTACACCTTC. Translating it yields CASRDDYGYTF.

The V and J genes are TRBV5-4 and TRBJ1-1; TRBD1 agrees at 8 bases. Losses at the gene ends were 5 bases for V and 5 bases for J; bases not matched to a gene: 5. Looked up from germline, CDR1 is SGHNT and CDR2 is YYREEE (reference sequence). The CDR3 loop spans 13 amino acids. The CDR3: CASRYTGGTEAFF. The CDR3, as DNA: TGTGCCAGCAGGTACACAGGGGGAACTGAAGCTTTCTTT.

The chain links TRBV5-1 to TRBJ2-2, with TRBD2 matching 7 bases. CDR1 and CDR2 from the germline V gene are SGHRS and YFSETQ. The CDR3 consists of 15 residues. The V gene end was trimmed by 3 bases and the J gene end by 5 bases; junction bases not matched to a gene: 7. The CDR3 nucleotides are TGCGCCAGCAGCTCGGCCGGGGGAGGGACCGGGGAGCTGTTTTTT. This translates into CASSSAGGGTGELFF.

The chain combines TRBV28 with TRBJ1-5; D possibly corresponds to TRBD1 (5 bases). From germline, CDR1 is MDHEN and CDR2 SYDVKM. Trimming took off 1 base at V and 5 bases at J, with 9 bases between the two ends. The CDR3 spans 14 residues. Written as DNA, the CDR3 is TGTGCCAGCAGTTTATTGGCAGGGCATCAGCCCCAGCATTTT. Residues: CASSLLAGHQPQHF.

This clonotype came up many times. The rearrangement uses TRBV20-1 and TRBJ1-1; 8 bases agree with TRBD1. Per the germline V gene, CDR1 is DFQATT and CDR2 is SNEGSKA (reference sequence). The CDR3 is made up of 12 amino acids. With V trimmed by 5 bases and J by 10 bases, 9 bases remained unmatched. The CDR3 region is CSAPDRALVAFF. CDR3 in DNA: TGCAGTGCTCCGGACAGGGCATTGGTAGCTTTCTTT.

V usage is TRBV20-1 and J usage is TRBJ2-7; TRBD2 aligns across 7 bases. The CDR3 has 12 residues. CDR1 DFQATT and CDR2 SNEGSKA come from the germline V gene (reference sequence). CDR3 region: CIGRTSSYEQYV. The CDR3 region has the DNA TGCATTGGACGGACTAGCTCCTACGAGCAGTACGTC.

This clonotype was seen repeatedly, ten times or more. This chain uses TRBV5-1 with TRBJ2-4; a possible D gene is TRBD1 (5 bases). CDR1 is SGHRS, CDR2 YFSETQ, per germline. This CDR3 is built from 13 residues. Trimming removed 0 bases from V and 5 bases from J, with 6 bases in between. The CDR3 protein is CASSLDRQNIQYF. The CDR3 DNA reads TGCGCCAGCAGCTTGGACAGGCAAAACATTCAGTACTTC.

In its sample, this clonotype was seen many times. The genes are TRBV11-2 and TRBJ2-1; D gene unclear. The length of the CDR3 is 17 residues. CDR1 and CDR2 (germline): SGHAT, FQNNGV. V was pared by 1 base and J by 0 bases, with 13 bases between. CDR3 region: CASSLVFVHSSYNEQFF. The CDR3 nucleotides are TGTGCCAGCAGCTTAGTTTTCGTTCACAGCTCCTACAATGAGCAGTTCTTC. Complete variable domain (other parts from reference TRBV11-2 and TRBJ2-1): EAGVAQSPRYKIIEKRQSVAFWCNPISGHATLYWYQQILGQGPKLLIQFQNNGVVDDSQLPKDRFSAERLKGVDSTLKIQPAKLEDSAVYLCASSLVFVHSSYNEQFFGPGTRLTVL.

This clonotype turned up a few times. V and J are TRBV25-1 and TRBJ2-7; 9 bases fit TRBD1. The CDR3 runs to 15 residues. Germline V lookup: CDR1 MGHDK, CDR2 SYGVNS. V dropped 8 bases and J dropped 5; count of bases not matched to a gene: 13. The chain's CDR3 is CASSPGITGGHEQYV. The CDR3 DNA reads TGTGCCAGCTCCCCGGGGATCACAGGGGGCCACGAGCAGTACGTC.

This clonotype has just a few counts. The chain joins TRBV20-1 to TRBJ1-6; no firm D call. The CDR3 is 14 amino acids. CDR1 DFQATT and CDR2 SNEGSKA come from the germline V gene (reference sequence). V lost 5 bases, J lost 7 bases, and 15 bases lay in between. The CDR3 sequence is CSAPRPGRNSPLHF. The CDR3 region has the DNA TGCAGTGCTCCGCGCCCGGGGAGGAATTCACCCCTCCACTTT.

This clonotype appeared a few times. The chain combines TRBV7-9 with TRBJ2-7; 7 nucleotides line up with TRBD1. The germline CDR1 and CDR2 sequences are SEHNR and FQNEAQ (reference sequence). Trimming cost V 3 bases and J 3 bases; bases outside gene matches: 8. The CDR3 is 15 amino acids. The CDR3 loop is CASSFDRELGYEQYV. CDR3 in DNA: TGTGCCAGCAGCTTTGACAGGGAGCTAGGCTACGAGCAGTACGTC.

This clonotype appeared a few times. The chain carries TRBV27 and TRBJ2-3; D gene uncertain. Trimming left V 3 bases short and J 1 base short, with 8 bases between. CDR1 is MNHEY, CDR2 SMNVEV, per germline (reference sequence). CDR3 length equals 14 residues. The CDR3 bases are TGTGCCAGCAGTTTTGCGGCGGGCACAGATACGCAGTATTTT. Translation: CASSFAAGTDTQYF.

This sequence joins TRBV4-3 and TRBJ1-2; no firm D call. There are 14 residues in the CDR3. V was shortened by 1 base and J by 6 bases, with 12 bases between the two germline ends. The germline V gene has CDR1 LGHNA and CDR2 YSLEER. The CDR3 is CASSQAAREDGYTF. In DNA, the CDR3 is TGCGCCAGCAGCCAAGCGGCGCGGGAGGATGGCTACACCTTC.

This clonotype occurred once. Here the CDR3 DNA reads TGTGCCAGCAGCCTCCACAACAAAAACATTCAGTACTTC. It yields the protein CASSLHNKNIQYF. V is TRBV28 and J is TRBJ2-4; D unclear. CDR3 size: 13 residues. CDR1 is MDHEN, CDR2 SYDVKM, per germline. Deletions cut 6 bases from V and 3 bases from J, with 9 bases between.

The V and J genes are TRBV5-1 and TRBJ2-3; 10 bases fit TRBD2. Germline CDR1 SGHRS, CDR2 YFSETQ. With V trimmed by 4 bases and J by 2 bases, 7 bases remained unmatched. The CDR3 is 16 amino acids. CDR3 DNA sequence: TGCGCCAGCAGCCCCTCAGCGGGGGGGCTCACAGATACGCAGTATTTT. Translating gives CASSPSAGGLTDTQYF.

This chain links TRBV7-9 with TRBJ1-1; no clear D. The V end lost 5 bases, the J end lost 6 bases, and 10 bases lay between the germline ends. The CDR3 has 12 residues. Germline V gene data show CDR1 as SEHNR and CDR2 as FQNEAQ (reference sequence). CDR3 protein: CASSLYTPEAFF. DNA of the CDR3: TGTGCCAGCAGCCTATACACCCCTGAAGCTTTCTTT. The entire variable domain, with the rest obtained from reference TRBV7-9 and TRBJ1-1, is as follows: DTGVSQNPRHKITKRGQNVTFRCDPISEHNRLYWYRQTLGQGPEFLTYFQNEAQLEKSRLLSDRFSAERPKGSFSTLEIQRTEQGDSAMYLCASSLYTPEAFFGQGTRLTVV.